The 5 T cell receptor beta chains given below trace back to one sample, sequenced in a study of CD8 T cells in Susac syndrome. An input of about 0.45 to 1 ug of RNA was subjected to reverse transcription using random hexamers. TCRdb passed the immunoSEQ multiplex PCR reads through MiXCR, listing each CDR3 protein once. The table has approximately 160,000 distinct CDR3 sequences, 90% to 96% seen once; the top ten hold about 0.13%. Sequenced material: CD4+ T cells from PBMCs. The source of these receptors is a human donor with Susac syndrome.

Only one count was recorded for this clonotype. V usage is TRBV30 and J usage is TRBJ2-7; perhaps TRBD2 as D (6 bases). The CDR3 has 16 residues. Between the trimmed V and J ends, which lost 0 bases and 5 bases, there was a span of 20 bases. In germline, CDR1 is GTSNPN, CDR2 SVGIG (reference sequence). This CDR3 is CAWSVPNRAGVHEQYF. The CDR3 DNA follows: TGTGCCTGGAGTGTACCCAACCGAGCGGGCGTCCACGAGCAGTACTTC. Full variable domain (outside the CDR3, taken from reference TRBV30 and TRBJ2-7): SQTIHQWPATLVQPVGSPLSLECTVEGTSNPNLYWYRQAAGRGLQLLFYSVGIGQISSEVPQNLSASRPQDRQFILSSKKLLLSDSGFYLCAWSVPNRAGVHEQYFGPGTRLTVT.

The V and J genes are TRBV5-6 and TRBJ1-2; TRBD1 aligns across 9 bases. V was clipped by 0 bases and J by 4 bases; unmatched bases: 4. Germline V lookup: CDR1 SGHDT, CDR2 YYEEEE. There are 15 residues in the CDR3. The CDR3 spells CASSLAGQGPYGYTF. The DNA of the CDR3 is TGTGCCAGCAGCTTGGCGGGACAGGGACCCTATGGCTACACCTTC.

The V and J genes are TRBV13 and TRBJ2-7; no clear D gene. V dropped 5 bases and J dropped 7 bases, with 21 bases sitting between them. There are 15 residues in the CDR3. CDR1 is PRHDT, CDR2 FYEKMQ, per germline (reference sequence). The CDR3, as DNA: TGTGCCAGCAGCCTACGGTGGCTGTCTCAAGGGGAGCAGTACTTC. It is translated as CASSLRWLSQGEQYF.

The V call is TRBV27, the J call TRBJ1-5, with 8 bases fitting TRBD1. The CDR3 covers 15 residues. Per the germline V gene, CDR1 is MNHEY and CDR2 is SMNVEV (reference sequence). V shed 5 bases, J shed 4 bases, and the junction held 7 bases outside the gene matches. The CDR3 DNA reads TGTGCCAGCAGTCAGACAGGGGTATCGAATCAGCCCCAGCATTTT. It codes for CASSQTGVSNQPQHF.

The gene calls are TRBV2 and TRBJ2-4; TRBD2 matches 10 bases. This CDR3 is 19 amino acids long. The V segment lost 2 bases and the J segment 0 bases; nucleotides outside the gene matches: 10. Germline lookup yields CDR1 SNHLY and CDR2 FYNNEI. The CDR3: CASSETRTSGFLAKNIQYF. CDR3 sequence (DNA): TGTGCCAGCAGTGAAACAAGGACTAGCGGATTTCTAGCCAAAAACATTCAGTACTTC.